This is a list of T cell receptor beta chains from one sample in a study of CD8+ T cells in alopecia areata. Clones were sequenced by immunoSEQ multiplex PCR, and TCRdb holds only the in-frame ones, with some missing. In the table there are around 100,000 clones, more than 75% of which are singletons. Sequencing was performed on CD8+ T cells sorted from blood, taken at approximately week 30, from a patient treated with tofacitinib. Every receptor here comes from a human donor with alopecia areata. Both conserved end residues are part of each CDR3. A D gene is named only where the DNA matches it firmly. Expanded clones get a size class; other rows say once, few or many, or leave the size out.

TRBJ1-4,.,.,TRBV29-1,CSASDSNEKLFF,TGCAGCGCCTCCGATAGTAATGAAAAACTGTTTTTT
TRBJ2-1,TRBD1,.,TRBV5-1,CASSPTGGDQNEQFF,TGCGCCAGCAGCCCGACAGGGGGGGACCAAAATGAGCAGTTCTTC
TRBJ2-1,TRBD1,.,TRBV7-9,CASDRAGYEQFF,TGTGCCAGCGACAGGGCGGGTTATGAGCAGTTCTTC
TRBJ2-7,.,few,TRBV23-1,CASNTGTHSYEQYF,TGCGCCAGCAACACCGGGACACACTCCTACGAGCAGTACTTC
TRBJ2-7,TRBD1,.,TRBV5-1,CASSGGQGAYEQYF,TGCGCCAGCAGCGGAGGACAGGGGGCCTACGAGCAGTACTTC
TRBJ2-7,.,.,TRBV5-1,CASSLGGMYEQYF,TGCGCCAGCAGCTTGGGGGGGATGTACGAGCAGTACTTC
TRBJ2-2,.,.,TRBV7-8,CASSLCGTSNTGELFF,TGTGCCAGCAGCTTATGTGGGACATCGAACACCGGGGAGCTGTTTTTT
TRBJ2-1,.,.,TRBV27,CASSLSSRASQFF,TGTGCCAGCAGTTTGTCAAGTAGGGCGTCCCAGTTCTTC
TRBJ2-1,.,few,TRBV6-1,CASSEERSNSYNEQFF,TGTGCCAGCAGTGAAGAGCGGTCTAACTCCTACAATGAGCAGTTCTTC
TRBJ2-2,.,.,TRBV6-4,CASTPGGITGELFF,TGTGCCAGCACCCCTGGCGGCATAACCGGGGAGCTGTTTTTT
TRBJ1-5,.,.,TRBV11-2,CASSQGHWVSNQPQHF,TGTGCCAGCAGCCAAGGACACTGGGTGAGCAATCAGCCCCAGCATTTT
TRBJ1-1,TRBD1,once,TRBV6-6,CASRIGDSMNTEAFF,TGTGCCAGCAGGATCGGGGACAGTATGAACACTGAAGCTTTCTTT
TRBJ2-7,TRBD1,.,TRBV5-1,CASSLRQGAREQYF,TGCGCCAGCAGCTTGAGGCAGGGGGCGCGGGAGCAGTACTTC
TRBJ2-7,TRBD2,few,TRBV29-1,CSVEDGTSGSSYEQYF,TGCAGCGTTGAAGATGGCACTAGCGGGTCCTCCTACGAGCAGTACTTC
TRBJ2-1,TRBD2,.,TRBV7-9,CASSRAGLAGPNEQFF,TGTGCCAGCAGCCGCGCGGGACTAGCGGGACCCAATGAGCAGTTCTTC
TRBJ2-5,TRBD1,.,TRBV27,CASSPRTGEKETQYF,TGTGCCAGCAGTCCTCGGACAGGGGAGAAAGAGACCCAGTACTTC
TRBJ1-2,.,.,TRBV7-8,CASSAEGLGYGYTF,TGTGCCAGCAGCGCGGAGGGGCTGGGCTATGGCTACACCTTC
TRBJ2-2,.,.,TRBV27,CASSLYRGTGELFF,TGTGCCAGCAGTTTATATAGAGGGACCGGGGAGCTGTTTTTT
TRBJ2-3,TRBD2,once,TRBV18,CASTGLAESTDTQYF,TGTGCCAGCACCGGACTAGCGGAAAGCACAGATACGCAGTATTTT
TRBJ2-1,.,.,TRBV29-1,CSATGHPQSSYNEQFF,TGCAGCGCAACGGGACACCCCCAGAGCTCCTACAATGAGCAGTTCTTC
TRBJ1-1,.,.,TRBV27,CASSLSGGNTEAFF,TGTGCCAGCAGTTTATCAGGGGGGAACACTGAAGCTTTCTTT
TRBJ2-7,.,.,TRBV5-1,CASSLPGSGEQYF,TGCGCCAGCAGCCTCCCTGGTTCCGGCGAGCAGTACTTC
TRBJ2-1,TRBD1,.,TRBV19,CASSPPGQAYNEQFF,TGTGCCAGTAGTCCTCCGGGACAGGCCTACAATGAGCAGTTCTTC
TRBJ2-1,.,.,TRBV4-1,CASSREGTYNEQFF,TGCGCCAGCAGTCGAGAGGGGACCTACAATGAGCAGTTCTTC
TRBJ1-2,.,.,TRBV5-6,CASSLVEGPYYGYTF,TGTGCCAGCAGCTTGGTGGAGGGGCCATACTATGGCTACACCTTC
TRBJ2-1,.,.,TRBV4-1,CASSPGLPLSYNEQFF,TGCGCCAGCAGCCCGGGACTTCCCCTCTCCTACAATGAGCAGTTCTTC
TRBJ1-1,.,once,TRBV9,CASSVGTNEAFF,TGTGCCAGCAGCGTAGGTACTAACGAAGCTTTCTTT
TRBJ2-7,TRBD1,.,TRBV9,CASSPETGTGGSYEQYF,TGTGCCAGCAGTCCCGAAACCGGGACAGGGGGCTCCTACGAGCAGTACTTC
TRBJ2-1,.,.,TRBV5-1,CASSLSEGANEQFF,TGCGCCAGCAGCTTAAGTGAAGGGGCCAATGAGCAGTTCTTC
TRBJ2-1,.,.,TRBV6-4,CASSDGRYNEQFF,TGTGCCAGCAGTGACGGGCGCTACAATGAGCAGTTCTTC
TRBJ2-5,.,.,TRBV5-1,CASSFFGGQETQYF,TGCGCCAGCAGCTTCTTTGGCGGCCAAGAGACCCAGTACTTC
TRBJ2-5,.,.,TRBV7-9,CASSGMLFGRETQYF,TGTGCCAGCAGCGGGATGTTATTCGGGAGAGAGACCCAGTACTTC
TRBJ2-7,.,.,TRBV5-1,CASSFDLWGTNSYEQYF,TGCGCCAGCAGCTTCGATTTATGGGGGACCAACTCCTACGAGCAGTACTTC
TRBJ1-1,.,once,TRBV29-1,CSVVGRDGGNTEAFF,TGCAGCGTTGTGGGTAGGGACGGTGGGAACACTGAAGCTTTCTTT
TRBJ1-5,.,.,TRBV5-4,CASSFGGDQPQHF,TGTGCCAGCAGCTTTGGGGGGGACCAGCCCCAGCATTTT
TRBJ2-1,.,.,TRBV6-5,CASSPRLGLSNEQFF,TGTGCCAGCAGTCCTAGACTAGGTTTAAGCAATGAGCAGTTCTTC
TRBJ2-1,.,once,TRBV7-9,CASSLVLRNEQFF,TGTGCCAGCAGCTTAGTTTTGAGAAATGAGCAGTTCTTC
TRBJ1-1,.,.,TRBV29-1,CSVEDSWSTNTAEAFF,TGCAGCGTTGAAGATTCATGGAGTACGAACACTGCTGAAGCTTTCTTT
TRBJ2-7,TRBD1,.,TRBV5-1,CASSLRGQGTYEQYF,TGCGCCAGCAGCCTACGGGGACAGGGTACCTACGAGCAGTACTTC
TRBJ2-7,.,.,TRBV7-8,CASSSPGSYEQYF,TGTGCCAGCAGCTCCCCGGGCTCCTACGAGCAGTACTTC
TRBJ2-7,.,.,TRBV27,CASSGSQLVYEQYF,TGTGCCAGCAGTGGCTCACAACTCGTCTACGAGCAGTACTTC
TRBJ2-5,TRBD2,few,TRBV18,CASSPAGLAGLETQYF,TGTGCCAGCTCACCAGCGGGACTAGCGGGATTGGAGACCCAGTACTTC
TRBJ2-3,.,.,TRBV13,CASSLSSGTQYF,TGTGCCAGCAGCTTATCATCGGGTACGCAGTATTTT
TRBJ1-5,.,.,TRBV7-9,CASSLQPGEGPPSNLHF,TGTGCCAGCAGCTTGCAACCAGGGGAGGGACCGCCGTCTAATTTGCATTTT
TRBJ2-1,TRBD2,.,TRBV2,CASSEASGGSSYNEQFF,TGTGCCAGCAGTGAGGCTAGCGGGGGTAGCTCCTACAATGAGCAGTTCTTC
TRBJ2-7,TRBD2,.,TRBV6-5,CASSRTSETYEQYF,TGTGCCAGCAGCCGGACTAGCGAGACCTACGAGCAGTACTTC
TRBJ2-1,.,.,TRBV19,CASRELFSYNEQFF,TGTGCCAGTAGAGAACTTTTCTCCTACAATGAGCAGTTCTTC
TRBJ2-3,TRBD2,once,TRBV5-1,CASSLELAGPDTQYF,TGCGCCAGCAGCTTGGAACTAGCGGGACCAGATACGCAGTATTTT
TRBJ2-3,.,.,TRBV30,CAWSVRAGMPDTQYF,TGTGCCTGGAGTGTACGGGCAGGGATGCCAGATACGCAGTATTTT
TRBJ2-7,TRBD1,.,TRBV18,CASSPPFETGGPYEQYF,TGTGCCAGCTCACCACCGTTTGAAACAGGGGGGCCCTACGAGCAGTACTTC
TRBJ2-1,.,.,TRBV15,CATSREGSPLNEQFF,TGTGCCACCAGCAGAGAGGGGTCCCCTTTGAATGAGCAGTTCTTC
TRBJ2-5,TRBD1,.,TRBV5-1,CASSWGTGISETQYF,TGCGCCAGCTCCTGGGGGACAGGGATTTCGGAGACCCAGTACTTC
TRBJ2-2,TRBD2,.,TRBV7-9,CASSSGGVGELFF,TGTGCCAGCAGCTCTGGGGGGGTCGGAGAGCTGTTTTTT
TRBJ1-1,.,.,TRBV16,CASRGGGTEAFF,TGTGCCAGCAGGGGGGGAGGCACTGAAGCTTTCTTT
TRBJ2-1,.,.,TRBV25-1,CASSLNNHEQFF,TGTGCCAGCAGTCTCAATAATCATGAGCAGTTCTTC
TRBJ2-2,.,.,TRBV7-9,CASSRKGTNTGELFF,TGTGCCAGCAGCAGAAAGGGGACGAACACCGGGGAGCTGTTTTTT
TRBJ2-1,.,.,TRBV27,CASSQGYNEQFF,TGTGCCAGCAGCCAGGGTTACAATGAGCAGTTCTTC